A single sample is the source of the 6 T cell receptor beta chains below, sequenced in a study of blood T cell repertoires in COVID-19 (TCRdb year 2020). Libraries were constructed by the immunoSEQ multiplex PCR assay. Here the immuneACCESS table is served through TCRdb, limited to in-frame sequences with V and J called. Missing clones are a known gap in these copies; in checked studies unresolved V genes cover under half, and the rest lacks a known reason. This sample lists roughly 75,000 clones; roughly 90% were detected once. Of the sample, 6.9% falls within the top ten clones. The sequencing input was peripheral blood. These receptors were collected from a human donor in a cohort sampled during active COVID-19.

The chain's CDR3 is CASSQDNSHNTGELFF. The CDR3 DNA is TGCGCCAGCAGCCAAGATAACAGCCATAACACCGGGGAGCTGTTTTTT. The rearrangement links TRBV4-1 to TRBJ2-2; no definite D call. The length of the CDR3 is 16 residues. CDR1 and CDR2 (germline): MGHRA, YSYEKL. Trimming took 0 bases from V and 2 from J, leaving 10 bases between them.

The V and J genes are TRBV6-1 and TRBJ2-5, with 7 bases that match TRBD2. CDR3 length: 17 amino acids. Germline V gene lookup returns CDR1 MNHNS and CDR2 SASEGT. V was clipped by 2 bases and J by 4 bases; unmatched bases: 13. CDR3 sequence reads: CASSEKGSGVGVETQYF. Here the CDR3 DNA reads TGTGCCAGCAGTGAAAAGGGGAGCGGGGTGGGGGTAGAGACCCAGTACTTC.

The chain links TRBV30 to TRBJ2-5, with 8 bases lining up with TRBD2. CDR3 length equals 16 residues. Trimming at V came to 3 bases and at J to 0 bases, leaving 9 bases not matched to a gene. The germline CDR1 and CDR2 sequences are GTSNPN and SVGIG (reference sequence). The CDR3 spells CAWRRGLANYQETQYF. The CDR3 DNA sequence: TGTGCCTGGAGGAGAGGACTAGCCAACTACCAAGAGACCCAGTACTTC.

This chain connects TRBV3-1 (or the pseudogene TRBV3-2) to TRBJ2-1; no clear D. The V and J ends lost 3 bases and 8 bases respectively, with 14 bases between them. CDR1 LGHDT and CDR2 YNNKEL come from the germline V gene (reference sequence). CDR3 length equals 14 residues. The CDR3 is CASSHPRSTDEQFF. The CDR3 nucleotides read TGTGCCAGCAGCCACCCCAGGTCTACCGATGAGCAGTTCTTC.

This chain uses TRBV10-2 with TRBJ2-5, with 7 nucleotides matching TRBD2. The CDR3 sequence is 15 residues long. Per the germline V gene, CDR1 is WSHSY and CDR2 is SAAADI. The V segment lost 0 bases and the J segment 5 bases; nucleotides outside the gene matches: 6. CDR3 sequence: CASSESRRGRETQYF. The CDR3 coding sequence is TGCGCCAGCAGTGAGTCGCGGCGGGGGAGGGAGACCCAGTACTTC.

The chain joins TRBV7-2 to TRBJ1-1; tentative D call: TRBD1 (6 bases). Trimming took off 4 bases at V and 1 base at J, with 13 bases between the two ends. The germline gives CDR1 SGHTA, CDR2 FQGNSA. CDR3 length: 15 amino acids. CDR3 amino acids: CASSSTGLPNTEAFF. For the CDR3, the DNA is TGTGCCAGCAGCTCCACAGGGTTGCCGAACACTGAAGCTTTCTTT. Complete variable domain (other parts from reference TRBV7-2 and TRBJ1-1): GAGVSQSPSNKVTEKGKDVELRCDPISGHTALYWYRQSLGQGLEFLIYFQGNSAPDKSGLPSDRFSAERTGGSVSTLTIQRTQQEDSAVYLCASSSTGLPNTEAFFGQGTRLTVV.